This T cell receptor beta chain was documented in a study of beta chain features in type 1 diabetes. CD4+ naive, central memory, regulatory and stem cell-like memory cells were sorted via CD45RO/CCR7/CD25/CD127/CD95/CD27. Study results and limitations: TCRB CDR3s were moderately but significantly shorter in Type 1 diabetes patients in all four CD4+ subsets.

In its sample, this clone was seen a few times. Its antigen is not known. The CDR3 runs 14 residues. Germline V gives CDR1 SGDLS, CDR2 YYNGEE. With V trimmed by 0 bases and J by 5 bases, 1 base remained unmatched. Sequenced material consisted of expressed TCRB transcripts (all of the isolated RNA was reverse transcribed). Measured with immunoSEQ multiplex PCR; TCRdb has only the in-frame clones, and not every one. The top ten clones hold 0.065% to 0.095% of a sample with around 240,000 clones, 16% of them seen once. The sequenced sample consisted of naive CD4+ T cells from blood. This clonotype originated in a man under 40 with type 1 diabetes. The chain combines TRBV9 with TRBJ2-1; 8 bases agree with TRBD2. In DNA, the CDR3 is TGTGCCAGCAGCGTAGGGGGACTAGACAATGAGCAGTTCTTC. Translation gives CASSVGGLDNEQFF.